Each of the 15 T cell receptor beta chains below was sequenced from the same sample in a study of T cell repertoires in cytomegalovirus infection. TCRdb fed the reads into MiXCR, producing one record per CDR3 protein. This repertoire shows 560,000 or so distinct CDR3 sequences, approximately 15% found once; its top ten account for more than 20%. The sample comprised CD8+ T cells from PBMCs. The receptors were sampled from a human donor in good health (CMV status not recorded). Some clones in this sample may be carry-over from other donors' samples.

This chain connects TRBV19 to TRBJ2-2; D ambiguous. This CDR3 has 13 amino acids. Germline V gene lookup returns CDR1 LNHDA and CDR2 SQIVND (reference sequence). V lost 2 bases, J lost 8 bases, and 9 bases lay in between. CDR3 in DNA: TGTGCCAGTAGTATAATCGAGTCAGGGGAGCTGTTTTTT. The encoded protein is CASSIIESGELFF.

This clonotype was detected ten times or more. The chain uses TRBV10-3 and TRBJ2-7; D is perhaps TRBD2 (6 bases). This CDR3 has 16 residues. Per germline, CDR1 ENHRY and CDR2 SYGVKD. V dropped 2 bases and J dropped 3 bases, with 17 bases sitting between them. In nucleotides, the CDR3 is TGTGCCATCAGTGAGATTGGACGGGAGAATGTCTACGAGCAGTACTTC. It translates to CAISEIGRENVYEQYF.

This clonotype appeared many times. The rearrangement joins TRBV28 to TRBJ2-3; D gene ambiguous. The CDR3 sequence is 14 residues long. Looked up from germline, CDR1 is MDHEN and CDR2 is SYDVKM. V was cut by 4 bases and J by 5 bases, with 13 bases left in between. CDR3 residues: CASSWRLREDTQYF. As DNA, the CDR3 is TGTGCCAGCAGTTGGCGCTTGCGAGAAGATACGCAGTATTTT.

This clonotype was seen at least ten times. The rearrangement uses TRBV7-9 and TRBJ1-5; D gene unclear. V lost 3 bases and J 11 bases, leaving 17 bases between the germline ends. Germline V CDR1 and CDR2: SEHNR, FQNEAQ (reference sequence). The CDR3 spans 14 residues. The CDR3 DNA is TGTGCCAGCAGCTTCGACCAGGCTATCACATCCCAGCATTTT. Protein: CASSFDQAITSQHF.

This clonotype was detected ten times or more. The chain recombines TRBV4-1 with TRBJ2-2, with a possible D match to TRBD1 (5 bases). Germline assignment: CDR1 MGHRA and CDR2 YSYEKL. Trimming pared 0 bases from V and 6 bases from J, leaving 11 bases between. The CDR3 runs to 15 residues. The CDR3 coding sequence is TGCGCCAGCAGCCAAGAGTTCCAGGGTGCCGGGGAGCTGTTTTTT. It codes for CASSQEFQGAGELFF.

This clonotype was found a few times. This chain joins TRBV25-1 and TRBJ1-1; the D is unclear. Between the trimmed V and J ends, which lost 3 bases and 5 bases, there was a span of 13 bases. Germline CDR1 MGHDK, CDR2 SYGVNS. This CDR3 region has 14 residues. DNA for the CDR3: TGTGCCAGCAGTGATGACCCGGGAGGGACTGAAGCTTTCTTT. It codes for CASSDDPGGTEAFF.

The CDR3 spells CASSYSSLPSTDTQYF. CDR3 nucleotide sequence: TGTGCCAGCAGTTACTCGTCCCTGCCTAGCACAGATACGCAGTATTTT. This chain links TRBV6-2 or TRBV6-3 with TRBJ2-3; D gene unclear. The germline CDR1 and CDR2 sequences are MNHEY and SVGEGT. The CDR3 covers 16 residues. Trimming cost V 0 bases and J 0 bases, with 10 bases left between them.

This clonotype has a handful of counts. The rearrangement links TRBV5-4 to TRBJ1-2, with 8 bases lining up with TRBD1. Germline loops: CDR1 SGHNT, CDR2 YYREEE (reference sequence). Trimming at V came to 0 bases and at J to 1 base, leaving 2 bases not matched to a gene. CDR3 length: 15 residues. In DNA, the CDR3 is TGTGCCAGCAGCTTGGCAGGGGGCAATAACTATGGCTACACCTTC. It codes for CASSLAGGNNYGYTF.

V gene TRBV20-1 combines with J gene TRBJ2-7, with 7 bases fitting TRBD1. Germline V CDR1 and CDR2: DFQATT, SNEGSKA (reference sequence). This CDR3 spans 13 amino acids. The chain's CDR3 is CNPWDSTSYEQYF. The CDR3 DNA reads TGCAACCCCTGGGACAGCACTTCCTACGAGCAGTACTTC.

About this clonotype: As the CDR3 is not closed by the conserved phenylalanine or tryptophan, this likely results from a read error. This rearrangement joins TRBV5-6 to TRBJ1-2; D is undetermined. This CDR3 contains 14 residues. Germline CDR1 and CDR2: SGHDT and YYEEEE. Trimming shortened V by 0 bases and J by 6 bases, and 12 bases separated the two germline ends. The CDR3 loop is CASSLGGLGDGYTL. CDR3 sequence (DNA): TGTGCCAGCAGCTTGGGAGGGCTTGGTGATGGCTACACCTTA.

In the case of this clonotype: Possible read error: a much larger clone is one base away. This CDR3 fails to terminate in the conserved phenylalanine or tryptophan, so it likely reflects a read error. The rearrangement links TRBV27 to TRBJ2-7, with TRBD2 matching over 7 bases. The ends lost 3 bases at V and 3 bases at J; junction bases unmatched: 8. Germline values: CDR1 MNHEY, CDR2 SMNVEV (reference sequence). The CDR3 extends over 15 amino acids. CDR3 sequence (DNA): TGTGCCAGCAGTTTCGGCGGGAGCCCTTTCTACGAGCAGTACTTA. This codes for CASSFGGSPFYEQYL.

The chain is built from TRBV7-8 and TRBJ2-1; TRBD2 agrees at 12 bases. The better agreement between TRBJ2-7 and the DNA end casts doubt on the J call. This CDR3 spans 16 amino acids. CDR1 SGHVS and CDR2 FQNEAQ come from the germline V gene. DNA for the CDR3: TGTGCCAGCAGCCCGACTAGCGGGAGACCTTGGCATGAGCAGTACTTC. Its protein product is CASSPTSGRPWHEQYF.

In this sample, this clonotype turned up many times. The chain has TRBV5-1 and TRBJ1-1; D is ambiguous. This CDR3 comprises 13 residues. Trimming pared 1 base from V and 0 bases from J, leaving 4 bases between. CDR1 and CDR2 (germline): SGHRS, YFSETQ. CDR3 loop: CASSLILNTEAFF. The CDR3 region has the DNA TGCGCCAGCAGCTTGATCTTGAACACTGAAGCTTTCTTT.

This chain uses TRBV7-3 with TRBJ1-6; no definite D call. V gave up 2 bases and J gave up 3 bases, with 11 bases separating them. CDR1 is SGHTA and CDR2 is FQGTGA in the germline V gene. The CDR3 length is 16 residues. The chain's CDR3 is CASSLLATVYNSPLHF. CDR3 nucleotide sequence: TGTGCCAGCAGCTTACTCGCGACGGTCTATAATTCACCCCTCCACTTT.

Worth noting for this clonotype: A read error may be the cause here, since a much bigger clone is one base away. The rearrangement links TRBV12-3 or TRBV12-4 to TRBJ1-2, with a tentative D call TRBD1 (5 bases). This CDR3 region has 16 residues. V shed 3 bases and J shed 5 bases, with 19 bases lying between them. The CDR3 loop reads CASSFCSGGSYYGYTF. The CDR3 DNA sequence: TGTGCCAGCAGTTTCTGTTCTGGGGGGAGCTATTATGGCTACACCTTC.